This T cell receptor beta chain was captured by sequencing in a study of T cell repertoires in cytomegalovirus infection. Study overall: Well-studied HLA-B-restricted epitopes and recently identified HLA-C-restricted epitopes of CMV were both used in the study. CMV infection together with matching HLA type was indicated by public TCR beta signatures. Study results and limitations: The cumulative frequency of public TCR beta families identified carriers of CMV plus the relevant HLA. Ex vivo responses were dominated by HLA-C-restricted CMV-specific TCR beta clonotypes.

V lost 3 bases, J lost 1 base, and 9 bases lay in between. CDR3 length: 15 amino acids. CDR1 is LNHNV, CDR2 YYDKDF, per germline (reference sequence). In TCRdb, the reads were re-called with MiXCR into one record per CDR3 protein. The sample shows approximately 990,000 distinct CDR3 sequences, around a third of them seen only once. This clonotype was observed a few times. Its matching antigen is unknown. The starting material was cultured CD8+ T cells from PBMCs, obtained from culture after CMV antigen stimulation. This clonotype was sampled from a human donor in good health (CMV status not recorded). Some clones in this sample may be carry-over from other donors' samples. The chain uses TRBV15 and TRBJ2-2; a possible D gene is TRBD1 (6 bases). The CDR3 coding sequence is TGTGCCACCAGCAGCTTGGGACAGAACACCGGGGAGCTGTTTTTT. Translating it yields CATSSLGQNTGELFF.